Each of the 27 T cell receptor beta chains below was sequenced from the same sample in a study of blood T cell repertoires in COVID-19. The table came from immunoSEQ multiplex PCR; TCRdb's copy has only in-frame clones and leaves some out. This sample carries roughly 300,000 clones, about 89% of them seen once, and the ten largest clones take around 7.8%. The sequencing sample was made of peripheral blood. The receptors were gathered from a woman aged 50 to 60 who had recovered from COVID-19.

The DNA of the CDR3 is TGTGCCAGCAGCCCGGGACAAGAAGCTTTCTTT. The encoded protein is CASSPGQEAFF. This rearrangement joins TRBV7-9 to TRBJ1-1; weak D call: TRBD1 (6 bases). The CDR3 is 11 amino acids. V dropped 5 bases and J dropped 8 bases, with 9 bases sitting between them. Germline V CDR1 and CDR2: SEHNR, FQNEAQ (reference sequence). Filled out from reference TRBV7-9 and TRBJ1-1, the complete variable domain reads DTGVSQNPRHKITKRGQNVTFRCDPISEHNRLYWYRQTLGQGPEFLTYFQNEAQLEKSRLLSDRFSAERPKGSFSTLEIQRTEQGDSAMYLCASSPGQEAFFGQGTRLTVV.

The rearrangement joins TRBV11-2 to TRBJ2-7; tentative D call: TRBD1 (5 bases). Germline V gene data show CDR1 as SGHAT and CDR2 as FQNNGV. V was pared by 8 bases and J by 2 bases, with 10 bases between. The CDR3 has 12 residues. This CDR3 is CASGRVTYEQYF. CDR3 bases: TGTGCCAGCGGCAGGGTAACCTACGAGCAGTACTTC.

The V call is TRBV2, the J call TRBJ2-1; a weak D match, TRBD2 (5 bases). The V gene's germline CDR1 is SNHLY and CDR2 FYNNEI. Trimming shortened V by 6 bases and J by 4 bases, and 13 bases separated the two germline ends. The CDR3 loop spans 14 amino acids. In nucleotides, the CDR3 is TGTGCCAGCAGGGGGAGCAGAGAGTACAATGAGCAGTTCTTC. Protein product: CASRGSREYNEQFF.

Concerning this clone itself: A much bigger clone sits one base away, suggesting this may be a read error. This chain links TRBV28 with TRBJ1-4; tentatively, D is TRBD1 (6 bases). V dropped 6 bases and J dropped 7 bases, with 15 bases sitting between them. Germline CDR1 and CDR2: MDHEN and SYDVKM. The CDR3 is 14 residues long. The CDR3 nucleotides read TGTGCCAGCAGCACGGACAGTTCGGGTGAAAAACTGTTTTTT. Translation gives CASSTDSSGEKLFF.

The CDR3 DNA sequence: TGCGCCAGCAGCTCCCCAGGGTCTGGGGCCAACGTCCTGACTTTC. Translated: CASSSPGSGANVLTF. This rearrangement joins TRBV5-1 to TRBJ2-6, with D perhaps TRBD1 (5 bases). The germline gives CDR1 SGHRS, CDR2 YFSETQ. The CDR3 has 15 residues. V dropped 3 bases and J dropped 1 base, with 8 bases sitting between them.

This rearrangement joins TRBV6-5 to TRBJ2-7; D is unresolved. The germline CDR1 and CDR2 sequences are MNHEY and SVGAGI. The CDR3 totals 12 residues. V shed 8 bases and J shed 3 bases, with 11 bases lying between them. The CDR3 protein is CASRGFGYEQYF. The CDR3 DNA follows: TGTGCCAGCCGCGGTTTCGGCTACGAGCAGTACTTC.

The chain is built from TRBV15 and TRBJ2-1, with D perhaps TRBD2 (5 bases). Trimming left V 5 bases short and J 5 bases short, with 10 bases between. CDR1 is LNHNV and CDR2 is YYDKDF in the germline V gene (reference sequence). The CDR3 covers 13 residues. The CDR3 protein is CATSGSWNNEQFF. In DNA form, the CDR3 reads TGTGCCACCAGCGGGAGTTGGAACAATGAGCAGTTCTTC.

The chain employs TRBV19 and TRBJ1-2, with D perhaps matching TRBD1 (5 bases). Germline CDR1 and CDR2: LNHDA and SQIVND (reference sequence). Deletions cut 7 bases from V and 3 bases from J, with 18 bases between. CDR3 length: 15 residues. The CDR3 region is CASIEAAGQDYGYTF. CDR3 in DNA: TGTGCCAGTATCGAAGCTGCAGGGCAGGACTATGGCTACACCTTC.

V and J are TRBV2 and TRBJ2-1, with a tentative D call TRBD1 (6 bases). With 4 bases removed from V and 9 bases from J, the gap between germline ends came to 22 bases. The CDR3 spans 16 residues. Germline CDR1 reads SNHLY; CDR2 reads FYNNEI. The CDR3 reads CASSVIASQGGGEQFF. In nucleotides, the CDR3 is TGTGCCAGCAGTGTAATTGCGTCACAGGGTGGGGGTGAGCAGTTCTTC. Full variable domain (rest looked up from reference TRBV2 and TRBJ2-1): EPEVTQTPSHQVTQMGQEVILRCVPISNHLYFYWYRQILGQKVEFLVSFYNNEISEKSEIFDDQFSVERPDGSNFTLKIRSTKLEDSAMYFCASSVIASQGGGEQFFGPGTRLTVL.

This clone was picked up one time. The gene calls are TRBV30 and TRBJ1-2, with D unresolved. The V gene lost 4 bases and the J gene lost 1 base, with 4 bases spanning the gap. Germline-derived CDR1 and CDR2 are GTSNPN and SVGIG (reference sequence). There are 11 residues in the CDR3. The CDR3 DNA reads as TGTGCCTGGAACATTAACTATGGCTACACCTTC. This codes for CAWNINYGYTF. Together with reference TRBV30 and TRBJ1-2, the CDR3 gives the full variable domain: SQTIHQWPATLVQPVGSPLSLECTVEGTSNPNLYWYRQAAGRGLQLLFYSVGIGQISSEVPQNLSASRPQDRQFILSSKKLLLSDSGFYLCAWNINYGYTFGSGTRLTVV.

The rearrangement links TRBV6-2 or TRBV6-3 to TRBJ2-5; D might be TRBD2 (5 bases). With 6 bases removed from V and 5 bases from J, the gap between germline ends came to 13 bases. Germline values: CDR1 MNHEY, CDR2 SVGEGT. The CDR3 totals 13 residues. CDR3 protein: CASSKLDRETQYF. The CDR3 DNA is TGTGCCAGCAGCAAACTAGATCGGGAGACCCAGTACTTC.

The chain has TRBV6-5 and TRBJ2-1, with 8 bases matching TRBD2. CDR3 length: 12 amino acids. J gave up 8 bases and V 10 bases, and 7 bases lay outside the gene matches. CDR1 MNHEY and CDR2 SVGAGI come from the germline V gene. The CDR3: CATSGGWYEQFF. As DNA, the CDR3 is TGTGCCACCTCGGGGGGGTGGTATGAGCAGTTCTTC.

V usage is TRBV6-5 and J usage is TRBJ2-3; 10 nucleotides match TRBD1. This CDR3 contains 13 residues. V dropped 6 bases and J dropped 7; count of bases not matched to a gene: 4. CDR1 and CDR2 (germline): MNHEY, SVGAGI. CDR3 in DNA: TGTGCCAGCAGGACAGGGGGCTCGAATACGCAGTATTTT. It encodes CASRTGGSNTQYF.

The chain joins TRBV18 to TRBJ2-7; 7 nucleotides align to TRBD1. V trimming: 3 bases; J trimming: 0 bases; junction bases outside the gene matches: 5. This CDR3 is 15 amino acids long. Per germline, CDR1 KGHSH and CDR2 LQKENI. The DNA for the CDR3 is TGTGCCAGCTCACCGGGACAGTCCGACTCCTACGAGCAGTACTTC. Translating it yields CASSPGQSDSYEQYF. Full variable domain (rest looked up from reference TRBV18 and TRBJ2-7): NAGVMQNPRHLVRRRGQEARLRCSPMKGHSHVYWYRQLPEEGLKFMVYLQKENIIDESGMPKERFSAEFPKEGPSILRIQQVVRGDSAAYFCASSPGQSDSYEQYFGPGTRLTVT.

The DNA for the CDR3 is TGTGCCAGCAGCTTCGGACTATCCACAGATACGCAGTATTTT. Encoded protein: CASSFGLSTDTQYF. The gene calls are TRBV7-6 and TRBJ2-3, with TRBD2 as a possible D gene (6 bases). The CDR3 runs to 14 residues. The V gene lost 3 bases and the J gene lost 2 bases, with 9 bases spanning the gap. The germline gives CDR1 SGHVS, CDR2 FNYEAQ.

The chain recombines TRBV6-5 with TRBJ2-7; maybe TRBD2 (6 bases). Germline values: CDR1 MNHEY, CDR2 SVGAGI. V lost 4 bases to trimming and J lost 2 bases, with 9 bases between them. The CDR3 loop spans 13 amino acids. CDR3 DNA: TGTGCCAGCAGTTCGGACTATACCTACGAGCAGTACTTC. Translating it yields CASSSDYTYEQYF.

CDR3 sequence: CASSPRTVTGEEGYTF. The CDR3 DNA reads TGTGCCAGCTCACCACGGACGGTGACAGGAGAGGAGGGCTACACCTTC. The chain links TRBV18 to TRBJ1-2; the D gene is possibly TRBD1 (6 bases). The CDR3 consists of 16 residues. Trimming took 1 base from V and 8 from J, leaving 20 bases between them. The germline V gene has CDR1 KGHSH and CDR2 LQKENI.

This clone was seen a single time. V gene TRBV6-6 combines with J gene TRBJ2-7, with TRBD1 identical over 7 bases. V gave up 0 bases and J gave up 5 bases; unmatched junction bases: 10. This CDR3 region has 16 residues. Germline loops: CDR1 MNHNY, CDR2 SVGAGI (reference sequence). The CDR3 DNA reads TGTGCCAGCAGTTACTCGGTGGGCAGGGGGACGAACGAGCAGTACTTC. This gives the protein CASSYSVGRGTNEQYF.

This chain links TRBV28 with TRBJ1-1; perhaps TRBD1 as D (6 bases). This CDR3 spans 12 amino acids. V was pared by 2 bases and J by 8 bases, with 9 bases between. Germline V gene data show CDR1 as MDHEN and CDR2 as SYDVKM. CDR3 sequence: CASSLPDREAFF. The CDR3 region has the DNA TGTGCCAGCAGTTTACCCGACAGGGAAGCTTTCTTT.

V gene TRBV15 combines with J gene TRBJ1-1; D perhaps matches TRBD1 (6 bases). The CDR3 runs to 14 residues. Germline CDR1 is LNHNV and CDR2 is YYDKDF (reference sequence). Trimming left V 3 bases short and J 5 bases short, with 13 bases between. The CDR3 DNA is TGTGCCACCAGCAGGGGGGCAGCTAAAACTGAAGCTTTCTTT. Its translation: CATSRGAAKTEAFF. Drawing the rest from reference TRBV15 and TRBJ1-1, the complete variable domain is DAMVIQNPRYQVTQFGKPVTLSCSQTLNHNVMYWYQQKSSQAPKLLFHYYDKDFNNEADTPDNFQSRRPNTSFCFLDIRSPGLGDTAMYLCATSRGAAKTEAFFGQGTRLTVV.

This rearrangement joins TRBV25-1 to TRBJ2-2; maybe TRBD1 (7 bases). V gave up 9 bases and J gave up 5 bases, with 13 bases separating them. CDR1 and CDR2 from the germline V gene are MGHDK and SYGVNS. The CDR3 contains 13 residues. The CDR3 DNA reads TGTGCCAGGAGGACAGGAGGGACCGGGGAGCTGTTTTTT. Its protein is CARRTGGTGELFF.

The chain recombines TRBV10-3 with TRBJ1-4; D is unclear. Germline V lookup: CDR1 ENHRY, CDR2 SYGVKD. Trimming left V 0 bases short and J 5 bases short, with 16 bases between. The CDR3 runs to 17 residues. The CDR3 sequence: CAISESFTTLINEKLFF. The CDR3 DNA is TGTGCCATCAGTGAGTCATTTACGACACTGATAAATGAAAAACTGTTTTTT.

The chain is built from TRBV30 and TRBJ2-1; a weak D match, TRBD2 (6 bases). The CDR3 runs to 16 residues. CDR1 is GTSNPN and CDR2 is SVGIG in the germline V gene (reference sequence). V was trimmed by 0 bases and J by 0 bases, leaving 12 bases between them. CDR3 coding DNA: TGTGCCTGGAGTGTCTTAGCGGAGAGCTCCTACAATGAGCAGTTCTTC. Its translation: CAWSVLAESSYNEQFF.

The CDR3 here is CASSLGRLAGSQETQYF. CDR3 nucleotides: TGTGCCAGCAGCTTAGGGAGACTAGCGGGTTCCCAAGAGACCCAGTACTTC. The chain joins TRBV11-2 to TRBJ2-5; 10 bases map to TRBD2. CDR1 is SGHAT, CDR2 FQNNGV, per germline. The V gene end was trimmed by 1 base and the J gene end by 1 base; junction bases not matched to a gene: 6. The CDR3 has 17 residues.

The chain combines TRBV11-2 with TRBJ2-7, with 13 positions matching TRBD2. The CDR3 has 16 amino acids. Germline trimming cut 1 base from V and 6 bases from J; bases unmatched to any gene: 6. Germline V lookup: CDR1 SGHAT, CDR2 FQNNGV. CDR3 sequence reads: CASSLAGLAGVSEQYF. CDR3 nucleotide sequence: TGTGCCAGCAGCTTAGCTGGACTAGCGGGGGTTAGCGAGCAGTACTTC.

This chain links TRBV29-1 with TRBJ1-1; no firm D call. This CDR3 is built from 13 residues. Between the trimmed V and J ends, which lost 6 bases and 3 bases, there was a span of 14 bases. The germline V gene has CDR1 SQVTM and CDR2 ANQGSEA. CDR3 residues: CSVGTQFDTEAFF. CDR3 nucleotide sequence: TGCAGCGTGGGTACACAGTTTGACACTGAAGCTTTCTTT. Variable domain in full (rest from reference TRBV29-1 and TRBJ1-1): SAVISQKPSRDICQRGTSLTIQCQVDSQVTMMFWYRQQPGQSLTLIATANQGSEATYESGFVIDKFPISRPNLTFSTLTVSNMSPEDSSIYLCSVGTQFDTEAFFGQGTRLTVV.

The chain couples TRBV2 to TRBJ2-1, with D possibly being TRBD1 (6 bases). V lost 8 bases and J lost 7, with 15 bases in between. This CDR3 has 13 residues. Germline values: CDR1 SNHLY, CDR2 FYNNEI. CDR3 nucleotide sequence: TGTGCCAGCGAGGGGGACCCGGGGAATGAGCAGTTCTTC. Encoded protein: CASEGDPGNEQFF.